This TCR beta chain was documented in a study of CD8 T cells in ankylosing spondylitis. General study findings and limits: Characteristic, it appeared, of ankylosing spondylitis blood was a TCR beta motif of 7 or 8 highly homologous variants. CD8+ cells made up the disease-linked clones, which were relatively rare in peripheral blood. Earlier work had already found some motif variants in reactive arthritis synovial fluid and blood.

Details on this clonotype: The antigen is undetermined.

TCRdb fed the 5' RACE reads into MiXCR, producing one record per CDR3 protein. The table shows around 770,000 distinct CDR3 sequences, with 15% to 20% occurring only once. V dropped 6 bases and J dropped 4 bases, with 13 bases sitting between them. CDR1 DFQATT and CDR2 SNEGSKA come from the germline V gene (reference sequence). There are 13 residues in the CDR3. The sequenced material came from blood, either unsorted or a sorted T cell fraction (not recorded which). The sequence derives from a male donor with ankylosing spondylitis. The chain uses TRBV20-1 and TRBJ2-1, with unresolved D. The CDR3 here is CSAMVPSYNEQFF. The CDR3 DNA is TGCAGTGCGATGGTACCATCTTACAATGAGCAGTTCTTC.